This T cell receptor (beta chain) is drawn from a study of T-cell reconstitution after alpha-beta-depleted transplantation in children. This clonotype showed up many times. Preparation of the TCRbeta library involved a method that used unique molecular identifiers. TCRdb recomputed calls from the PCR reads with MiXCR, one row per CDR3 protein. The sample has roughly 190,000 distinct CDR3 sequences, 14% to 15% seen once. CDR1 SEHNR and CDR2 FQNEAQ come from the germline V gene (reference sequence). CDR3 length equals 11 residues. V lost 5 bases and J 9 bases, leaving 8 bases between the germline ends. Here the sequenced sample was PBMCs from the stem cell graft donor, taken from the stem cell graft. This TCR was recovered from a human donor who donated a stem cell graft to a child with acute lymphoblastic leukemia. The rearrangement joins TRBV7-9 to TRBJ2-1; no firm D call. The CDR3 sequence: CASSRAPEQFF. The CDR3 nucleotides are TGTGCCAGCAGCCGAGCCCCTGAGCAGTTCTTC.